This T cell receptor beta chain was obtained from a study of beta chain features in type 1 diabetes. Study results and caveats: Researchers could not determine here whether HLA type influences TCRB rearrangement.

Every donor had blood drawn once into heparin, roughly 110 mL on average. Germline V gene sequence: CDR1 SGDLS, CDR2 YYNGEE. Trimming pared 3 bases from V and 4 bases from J, leaving 16 bases between. CDR3 length: 16 residues. The study reverse transcribed the entire isolated RNA, so it sequenced expressed TCRB transcripts. Clones were sequenced by immunoSEQ multiplex PCR, and TCRdb holds only the in-frame ones, with some missing. The sample yields under 950,000 clones, about a sixth seen once. As to this clone: Its antigen remains unidentified.

V gene TRBV9 combines with J gene TRBJ2-2; maybe TRBD2 (6 bases). Sequences were obtained from naive CD4+ T cells from blood. The clonotype originates from a woman between 18 and 29 years old in good health. CDR3 DNA sequence: TGTGCCAGCAGCGCCCGGTACGAGGGACTCACCGGGGAGCTGTTTTTT. It encodes CASSARYEGLTGELFF.